This paragraph reports one T cell receptor beta chain. A few counts support this clone. No cognate antigen has been identified for it. No per-base quality is available; no much larger clone lies one base away. The library was built by means of the immunoSEQ multiplex PCR assay. RNA was extracted from all samples and reverse transcribed into cDNA as template for TCR sequencing. SuperScript III was used to make first-strand cDNA, primed with a 2:1 mix of oligo-dT and random hexamers. A synthetic immune receptor repertoire was used to measure amplification bias, and any remaining bias was corrected computationally. Under the source paper's analysis protocol: After raw reads were preprocessed to remove errors, the CDR3 was defined following IMGT conventions as running from the conserved cysteine to phenylalanine. Clonality was calculated as 1 minus Shannon entropy normalized by log2 of the number of productive unique TCRs. Scalp TCRbeta sequences were cross-referenced with sorted blood CD4 and CD8 repertoires so that the CD4 or CD8 identity of scalp clones could be inferred. As stored in TCRdb, this immuneACCESS dataset retains in-frame rearrangements with V and J assigned. A fraction of the clones does not appear; measured against another copy, unresolved V genes explain less than half of the discrepancy, and the remainder lacks a known reason. The V and J calls and the clone size are those of that table, but D and trimming were determined from the DNA. For this sample the table gives about 210,000 clones, of which 35% to 45% were detected only once. 0.45% to 0.55% of the sample is held by the ten biggest clonotypes.

This sample stems from a study of CD8+ T cells in alopecia areata (dated by TCRdb to 2016 to 2018). Concerning the study at large: Treated patients were enrolled in an open-label pilot trial of oral tofacitinib, 5 to 10 mg twice daily, for moderate-to-severe alopecia areata. Patients stayed on tofacitinib for 6 to 18 months and then had 6 months of follow-up off drug so that delayed response and recurrence could be assessed. In treated patients, disease severity was measured using the SALT score, which gives the percentage of scalp surface area affected. In both human patients and the C3H/HeJ mouse model, the study applied high-throughput TCRbeta sequencing to look at T cell clonal expansion in alopecia areata. Scalp tissue and sorted CD4+ and CD8+ peripheral blood T cells from patchy and totalis/universalis alopecia areata patients and from healthy controls were covered by human TCRbeta sequencing. Biopsies were taken from tofacitinib-treated patients at baseline and again at 4 and 24 weeks into treatment, and several of those patients also had a later scalp biopsy. Scalp clonality was compared across normal scalp (n=4), patchy alopecia areata scalp (n=8), and alopecia totalis/universalis scalp (n=8). RNA was obtained with the PAXgene miRNA kit for fixed scalp, the miRNeasy kit for PBMCs, and the RNeasy kit for mouse skin. immunoSEQ multiplex PCR using 35 Vbeta forward primers and 13 Jbeta reverse primers was used to amplify TCRbeta CDR3 regions. Study-level results and caveats: During tofacitinib treatment, many expanded lesional clones stuck around in both scalp and blood, and this persistence may partly explain why relapse happens after treatment is stopped. Compared with mice, TCR sequences shared between patients were less clear, possibly partly because of HLA diversity across the patient population. The treated cohort was small, with a single nonresponder, so links between baseline CD8+ expansion and response need larger studies. Compared with normal scalp, lesional scalp had higher clonality and more expanded CD8+ clones, particularly in alopecia totalis/universalis, a pattern that suggests antigenic drive. Scalp TCR repertoire analysis is complicated because resident alphabeta T cells in normal human skin are also sequenced, whereas mouse skin is dominated by gammadelta T cells. Tofacitinib significantly lowered scalp clonality and the number of expanded CD8+ clones among the top 100 scalp clones.

The treatment or condition label for this specimen denotes: oral pan-JAK inhibitor, 5-10 mg twice daily. From alopecia areata patients, peripheral blood was collected along with lesional scalp punch biopsies. PBMCs were isolated by density centrifugation and stained for CD3, CD4 and CD8, and CD4+ and CD8+ T cells were sorted on a FACSAria. Reading from cysteine to phenylalanine, the CDR3 counts 14 amino acids. Here the CDR3 DNA is all that survives: 42 bases in frame from base 1. Taken from the germline V gene, the CDR1 and CDR2 loops are ENHRY and SYGVKD. Between the V and J ends, shortened by 4 bases and 7 bases respectively, the junction contains 14 bases.

The sample consisted of CD4+ T cells sorted from blood, taken between weeks 30 and 35, from a patient treated with tofacitinib. The clonotype comes from a human donor with alopecia areata. The rearranged chain carries TRBV10-3 and TRBJ2-1; tentative D gene TRBD1, with 5 bases matching. The nucleotides read TGTGCCATCAGTGGGCAGGGCGGATATAATGAGCAGTTCTTC. Its translation reads: CAISGQGGYNEQFF.